Presented here are 5 T cell receptor beta chains from one specimen sequenced in a study of cytomegalovirus exposure and HLA in healthy donors. Primers for the PCR totalled 60 Vbeta and 13 Jbeta. The table came from immunoSEQ multiplex PCR; TCRdb's copy has only in-frame clones and leaves some out. This table lists tens of thousands of clones. The sample comprised PBMCs. These receptors were taken from a male donor in good health and CMV-seronegative.

V is TRBV30 and J is TRBJ1-4, with D maybe TRBD1 (5 bases). The germline V and J ends were trimmed by 6 bases and 5 bases, with 10 bases remaining between them. This CDR3 is 12 amino acids long. Germline V gene lookup returns CDR1 GTSNPN and CDR2 SVGIG (reference sequence). The CDR3 reads CACGGDNEKLFF. DNA for the CDR3: TGTGCCTGCGGCGGGGACAATGAAAAACTGTTTTTT.

The chain recombines TRBV6-5 with TRBJ1-2; 7 positions agree with TRBD1. The V and J ends lost 6 bases and 6 bases, in that order; junction bases with no gene match: 4. Germline CDR1 reads MNHEY; CDR2 reads SVGAGI. There are 12 residues in the CDR3. This CDR3 reads CASRPGQNGYTF. The CDR3 DNA reads TGTGCCAGCAGGCCGGGACAGAATGGCTACACCTTC.

J is TRBJ2-7 and V is TRBV29-1; the D gene is possibly TRBD1 (5 bases). V was trimmed by 4 bases and J by 4 bases, leaving 14 bases between them. In germline, CDR1 is SQVTM, CDR2 ANQGSEA. This CDR3 contains 13 residues. The CDR3 region has the DNA TGCAGCGTTGGGACATCCTCGGCTTACGAGCAGTACTTC. Translated, it gives CSVGTSSAYEQYF.

The chain uses TRBV9 and TRBJ2-1; 9 nucleotides align to TRBD2. CDR3 length: 15 residues. The germline CDR1 and CDR2 sequences are SGDLS and YYNGEE. V dropped 3 bases and J dropped 5; count of bases not matched to a gene: 6. CDR3 coding DNA: TGTGCCAGCAGCGCTCTAGCGGGATTGAACAATGAGCAGTTCTTC. It translates to CASSALAGLNNEQFF.

The chain uses TRBV6-6 and TRBJ1-2; the match to TRBD1 covers 9 bases. The CDR3 extends over 14 amino acids. V lost 8 bases, J lost 3 bases, and 7 bases stayed unmatched. Germline CDR1 and CDR2: MNHNY and SVGAGI (reference sequence). The chain's CDR3 is CASGGTGHHYGYTF. The CDR3, as DNA: TGTGCCAGCGGCGGGACAGGGCATCACTATGGCTACACCTTC.